These 6 T cell receptor beta chains came from one sample sequenced in a study of graft-versus-host responses after intestinal transplantation. Their antigens remain unidentified. Clones were sequenced by immunoSEQ multiplex PCR, and TCRdb holds only the in-frame ones, with some missing. The sample has tens of thousands of clones, 90% to 95% seen once. The sequencing used unstimulated CD8+ T cells sorted from spleen or lymph node cells, collected before intestinal transplant. The receptor set was obtained from a human donor who received an intestinal transplant.

V gene TRBV29-1 combines with J gene TRBJ1-1; the D is unclear. Germline V lookup: CDR1 SQVTM, CDR2 ANQGSEA. V was shortened by 4 bases and J by 1 base, with 4 bases between the two germline ends. This CDR3 contains 11 residues. CDR3 loop: CSVGRNTEAFF. The CDR3 DNA is TGCAGCGTTGGGAGGAACACTGAAGCTTTCTTT. Drawing the rest from reference TRBV29-1 and TRBJ1-1, the complete variable domain is SAVISQKPSRDICQRGTSLTIQCQVDSQVTMMFWYRQQPGQSLTLIATANQGSEATYESGFVIDKFPISRPNLTFSTLTVSNMSPEDSSIYLCSVGRNTEAFFGQGTRLTVV.

The chain couples TRBV7-8 to TRBJ2-3, with 11 bases identical to TRBD2. The CDR3 is 18 residues long. In germline, CDR1 is SGHVS, CDR2 FQNEAQ. V was clipped by 2 bases and J by 1 base; unmatched bases: 8. The CDR3 DNA is TGTGCCAGCAGCTTACCCTGGGTAGCGGGAGGGGGCACAGATACGCAGTATTTT. This encodes CASSLPWVAGGGTDTQYF.

This chain links TRBV5-4 with TRBJ1-2, with a weak D call TRBD1 (6 bases). Germline CDR1 reads SGHNT; CDR2 reads YYREEE (reference sequence). Trimming took off 2 bases at V and 4 bases at J, with 15 bases between the two ends. The CDR3 consists of 15 residues. The chain's CDR3 is CASSLRGQNIYGYTF. In DNA form, the CDR3 reads TGTGCCAGCAGCTTAAGAGGACAGAACATCTATGGCTACACCTTC. Supplemented by reference TRBV5-4 and TRBJ1-2, the full variable domain reads ETGVTQSPTHLIKTRGQQVTLRCSSQSGHNTVSWYQQALGQGPQFIFQYYREEENGRGNFPPRFSGLQFPNYSSELNVNALELDDSALYLCASSLRGQNIYGYTFGSGTRLTVV.

This clone was seen just once. The chain carries TRBV7-9 and TRBJ2-7; D remains unclear. Per the germline V gene, CDR1 is SEHNR and CDR2 is FQNEAQ (reference sequence). This CDR3 comprises 15 residues. V was trimmed by 5 bases and J by 0 bases, leaving 14 bases between them. DNA for the CDR3: TGTGCCAGCAGCGGTCTTGCGGAAAGCTCCTACGAGCAGTACTTC. It specifies CASSGLAESSYEQYF.

The rearrangement links TRBV18 to TRBJ2-7, with D maybe TRBD1 (5 bases). This CDR3 is built from 16 residues. V lost 2 bases, J lost 7 bases, and 21 bases lay in between. The germline V gene has CDR1 KGHSH and CDR2 LQKENI. For the CDR3, the DNA is TGTGCCAGCTCACCAACAAGACAGACCCCTTTGGAAGAGCAGTACTTC. Translated, it gives CASSPTRQTPLEEQYF.

The genes are TRBV2 and TRBJ1-2; TRBD1 is a possible D gene (6 bases). Trimming took 1 base from V and 4 from J, leaving 10 bases between them. Germline CDR1 is SNHLY and CDR2 is FYNNEI. CDR3 size: 14 residues. This chain's CDR3 is CASSEGRGPYGYTF. In DNA form, the CDR3 reads TGTGCCAGCAGTGAAGGCAGGGGCCCCTATGGCTACACCTTC.